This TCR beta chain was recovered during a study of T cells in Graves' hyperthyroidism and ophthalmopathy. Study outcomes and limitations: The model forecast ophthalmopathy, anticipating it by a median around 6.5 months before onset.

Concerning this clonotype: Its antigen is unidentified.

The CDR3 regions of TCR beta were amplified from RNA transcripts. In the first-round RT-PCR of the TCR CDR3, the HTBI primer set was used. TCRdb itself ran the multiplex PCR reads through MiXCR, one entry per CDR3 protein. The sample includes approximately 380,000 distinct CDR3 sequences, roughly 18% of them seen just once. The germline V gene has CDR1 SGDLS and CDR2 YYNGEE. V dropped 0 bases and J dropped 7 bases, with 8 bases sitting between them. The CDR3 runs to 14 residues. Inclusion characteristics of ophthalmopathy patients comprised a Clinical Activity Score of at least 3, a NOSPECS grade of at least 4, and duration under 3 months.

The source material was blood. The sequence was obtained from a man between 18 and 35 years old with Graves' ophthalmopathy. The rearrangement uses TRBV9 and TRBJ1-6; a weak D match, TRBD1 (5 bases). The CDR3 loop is CASSVAGVNSPLHF. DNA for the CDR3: TGTGCCAGCAGCGTAGCGGGGGTCAATTCACCCCTCCACTTT.